The next 28 T cell receptor beta chains were all read from a single sample in a study of T cell changes during pregnancy in multiple sclerosis. TCRdb's copy holds only in-frame clones and misses some; the assay was immunoSEQ multiplex PCR. The data show tens of thousands of clones, 75% to 90% seen once. Sample: peripheral blood, taken after pregnancy. These receptors originate from a female donor in good health, enrolled as a control in a pregnancy study.

Only one count was recorded for this clone. The chain uses TRBV5-1 and TRBJ2-7; D is unresolved. This CDR3 spans 15 amino acids. V was clipped by 0 bases and J by 1 base, with 11 bases between them. Germline assignment: CDR1 SGHRS and CDR2 YFSETQ. The CDR3 DNA reads as TGCGCCAGCAGCTTGGGGGCAGAAGGTTCCTACGAGCAGTACTTC. The encoded protein is CASSLGAEGSYEQYF. The entire variable domain, with the rest obtained from reference TRBV5-1 and TRBJ2-7, is as follows: KAGVTQTPRYLIKTRGQQVTLSCSPISGHRSVSWYQQTPGQGLQFLFEYFSETQRNKGNFPGRFSGRQFSNSRSEMNVSTLELGDSALYLCASSLGAEGSYEQYFGPGTRLTVT.

This clone has a handful of counts. The chain carries TRBV25-1 and TRBJ1-1; 7 bases agree with TRBD1. CDR1 is MGHDK, CDR2 SYGVNS, per germline. Trimming at V came to 3 bases and at J to 7 bases, leaving 8 bases not matched to a gene. The CDR3 extends over 14 amino acids. CDR3 protein: CASSDLDRQDEAFF. The CDR3 DNA sequence: TGTGCCAGCAGTGATCTGGACAGGCAGGATGAAGCTTTCTTT.

The rearrangement links TRBV7-9 to TRBJ1-5, with 9 nucleotides matching TRBD1. Germline CDR1 is SEHNR and CDR2 is FQNEAQ (reference sequence). The CDR3 has 16 amino acids. V lost 5 bases to trimming and J lost 2 bases; unmatched junction nucleotides: 7. Here the CDR3 reads CASSPGTGFGNQPQHF. The CDR3 DNA reads TGTGCCAGCAGCCCCGGGACAGGGTTTGGCAATCAGCCCCAGCATTTT.

This clone was observed once. The chain couples TRBV19 to TRBJ2-6; TRBD1 aligns across 10 bases. Germline V gives CDR1 LNHDA, CDR2 SQIVND (reference sequence). V shed 5 bases, J shed 4 bases, and the junction held 5 bases outside the gene matches. This CDR3 contains 16 residues. The CDR3 is CASSADRGPGANVLTF. The CDR3 nucleotides are TGTGCCAGTAGTGCAGACAGGGGGCCCGGGGCCAACGTCCTGACTTTC. Complete variable domain (other parts from reference TRBV19 and TRBJ2-6): DGGITQSPKYLFRKEGQNVTLSCEQNLNHDAMYWYRQDPGQGLRLIYYSQIVNDFQKGDIAEGYSVSREKKESFPLTVTSAQKNPTAFYLCASSADRGPGANVLTFGAGSRLTVL.

The V gene is TRBV6-5, the J gene TRBJ1-2; D is ambiguous. The CDR3 runs 15 residues. The V gene lost 0 bases and the J gene lost 8 bases, with 16 bases spanning the gap. The V gene's germline CDR1 is MNHEY and CDR2 SVGAGI. In DNA, the CDR3 is TGTGCCAGCAGTTACTCCAAAACGGCAGGAGGAGGCTACACCTTC. Translated, it gives CASSYSKTAGGGYTF.

The rearrangement links TRBV19 to TRBJ2-2; a possible D gene is TRBD2 (5 bases). Germline assignment: CDR1 LNHDA and CDR2 SQIVND (reference sequence). V lost 3 bases, J lost 6 bases, and 11 bases lay in between. This CDR3 has 14 residues. CDR3 DNA: TGTGCCAGTAGTATCCGGGAATGGGCCGGGGAGCTGTTTTTT. Translation gives CASSIREWAGELFF.

This chain uses TRBV16 with TRBJ2-4; 10 bases are a match to TRBD1. The germline CDR1 and CDR2 sequences are KGHSY and FQNENV. This CDR3 spans 21 amino acids. Trimming removed 0 bases from V and 2 bases from J; junction bases left unmatched: 16. The CDR3: CASSQSMSRQGAGRTKNIQYF. Written as DNA, the CDR3 is TGTGCCAGCAGCCAATCAATGTCGAGACAGGGGGCAGGGAGGACCAAAAACATTCAGTACTTC.

This clone has a single count. This chain joins TRBV5-1 and TRBJ2-7, with TRBD2 matching 11 bases. V shed 4 bases, J shed 0 bases, and the junction held 27 bases outside the gene matches. Per the germline V gene, CDR1 is SGHRS and CDR2 is YFSETQ. This CDR3 is built from 23 residues. The CDR3: CASSVDRSKPFRLAGYTSYEQYF. The CDR3 region has the DNA TGCGCCAGCAGCGTGGACAGGTCCAAACCTTTTCGACTAGCGGGATACACCTCCTACGAGCAGTACTTC.

CDR3 region: CAWSVAGALYNEQFF. The CDR3 DNA sequence: TGTGCCTGGAGTGTAGCGGGAGCCCTGTACAATGAGCAGTTCTTC. The chain carries TRBV30 and TRBJ2-1, with 8 positions matching TRBD2. Germline-derived CDR1 and CDR2 are GTSNPN and SVGIG (reference sequence). The CDR3 runs to 15 residues. The J segment lost 4 bases and the V segment lost 0 bases, leaving 5 bases of the junction unmatched.

The chain uses TRBV10-3 and TRBJ2-2; TRBD2 matches 15 bases. The germline V gene has CDR1 ENHRY and CDR2 SYGVKD. V dropped 5 bases and J dropped 0; count of bases not matched to a gene: 7. CDR3 length equals 19 residues. CDR3 protein: CAISKGLAGGRANTGELFF. CDR3 DNA: TGTGCCATCAGTAAAGGACTAGCGGGGGGGCGTGCGAACACCGGGGAGCTGTTTTTT.

CDR3 residues: CASSLEDPRTGELFF. The CDR3 nucleotides are TGTGCCAGCAGCTTGGAGGACCCACGGACCGGGGAGCTGTTTTTT. J is TRBJ2-2 and V is TRBV7-9; D may be TRBD2 (5 bases). V gave up 3 bases and J gave up 5 bases, with 13 bases separating them. Germline-derived CDR1 and CDR2 are SEHNR and FQNEAQ (reference sequence). The CDR3 is made up of 15 amino acids.

V is TRBV30 and J is TRBJ2-1, with 13 bases aligning to TRBD2. Trimming removed 0 bases from V and 7 bases from J; junction bases left unmatched: 6. CDR1 and CDR2 (germline): GTSNPN, SVGIG (reference sequence). The CDR3 consists of 16 residues. The CDR3 nucleotides are TGTGCCTGGAGTGTACTGACTAGCGGGAGGCATAATGAGCAGTTCTTC. Residues: CAWSVLTSGRHNEQFF.

This chain connects TRBV6-4 to TRBJ2-2, with 8 nucleotides matching TRBD2. Germline CDR1 MRHNA, CDR2 SNTAGT. The V segment lost 2 bases and the J segment 5 bases; nucleotides outside the gene matches: 7. CDR3 size: 16 residues. The CDR3 DNA is TGTGCCAGCAGTGACGCCCTAGCGGGTCGAACCGGGGAGCTGTTTTTT. Protein sequence: CASSDALAGRTGELFF.

This clone showed up just once. The chain joins TRBV6-4 to TRBJ2-1; possibly TRBD1 for D (5 bases). The CDR3 sequence is 13 residues long. In germline, CDR1 is MRHNA, CDR2 SNTAGT. Trimming removed 5 bases at V and 8 bases at J, with 13 bases between. Written as DNA, the CDR3 is TGTGCCAGCAGTCGTTTGGACAACGATGAGCAGTTCTTC. Translating it yields CASSRLDNDEQFF.

This chain connects TRBV4-3 to TRBJ2-7; maybe TRBD2 (6 bases). Germline CDR1 is LGHNA and CDR2 is YSLEER. The length of the CDR3 is 15 residues. The ends were cut back, 1 base at V and 5 bases at J, with 15 bases in the middle. CDR3 sequence: CASSQAPPGDNEQYF. CDR3 nucleotides: TGCGCCAGCAGCCAAGCCCCGCCGGGGGATAACGAGCAGTACTTC.

V is TRBV6-1 and J is TRBJ1-1; D is possibly TRBD1 (5 bases). This CDR3 is 13 amino acids long. Germline V gene lookup returns CDR1 MNHNS and CDR2 SASEGT. The V end was cut by 4 bases, the J end by 6 bases, with 12 bases between. The CDR3 sequence: CASSAAIGAEAFF. The DNA for the CDR3 is TGTGCCAGCAGTGCGGCAATAGGGGCTGAAGCTTTCTTT.

The chain links TRBV7-2 to TRBJ1-6; TRBD1 aligns across 8 bases. CDR3 size: 14 residues. From germline, CDR1 is SGHTA and CDR2 FQGNSA. J lost 10 bases, V lost 4 bases, and 6 bases had no gene match. Here the CDR3 DNA reads TGTGCCAGCAGCTCAGGGGGCGTCCGGTCACCCCTCCACTTT. Translated, it gives CASSSGGVRSPLHF.

The chain has TRBV6-1 and TRBJ2-1; tentative D call: TRBD2 (6 bases). V was clipped by 4 bases and J by 5 bases, with 18 bases between them. The CDR3 consists of 16 residues. Germline V gives CDR1 MNHNS, CDR2 SASEGT. The CDR3 loop reads CASSAERGGNHNEQFF. CDR3 sequence (DNA): TGTGCCAGCAGTGCCGAGCGAGGCGGGAACCACAATGAGCAGTTCTTC.

This chain connects TRBV30 to TRBJ2-1; 8 bases line up with TRBD2. Germline V gives CDR1 GTSNPN, CDR2 SVGIG (reference sequence). The CDR3 extends over 19 amino acids. Trimming at V came to 4 bases and at J to 1 base, leaving 18 bases not matched to a gene. This chain's CDR3 is CAWTLFSGLVVRSYNEQFF. In nucleotides, the CDR3 is TGTGCCTGGACCCTTTTTTCGGGACTAGTCGTACGGTCCTACAATGAGCAGTTCTTC.

This clone was detected only once. The chain has TRBV10-3 and TRBJ2-3; D unclear. The CDR3 runs to 15 residues. Germline-derived CDR1 and CDR2 are ENHRY and SYGVKD. With 3 bases removed from V and 1 base from J, the gap between germline ends came to 11 bases. For the CDR3, the DNA is TGTGCCATCAGTGATGGCCTTCAGGGCACAGATACGCAGTATTTT. As protein: CAISDGLQGTDTQYF.

This chain connects TRBV7-2 to TRBJ1-6; D is undetermined. The CDR3 totals 13 residues. Trimming pared 5 bases from V and 9 bases from J, leaving 11 bases between. The germline V gene has CDR1 SGHTA and CDR2 FQGNSA. CDR3 sequence: CASSPDGGSPLHF. DNA of the CDR3: TGTGCCAGCAGCCCCGACGGCGGTTCACCCCTCCACTTT. Variable domain in full (rest from reference TRBV7-2 and TRBJ1-6): GAGVSQSPSNKVTEKGKDVELRCDPISGHTALYWYRQSLGQGLEFLIYFQGNSAPDKSGLPSDRFSAERTGGSVSTLTIQRTQQEDSAVYLCASSPDGGSPLHFGNGTRLTVT.

The rearrangement joins TRBV18 to TRBJ2-7; 14 bases agree with TRBD2. Unmatched junction bases numbered 5, after V lost 4 bases and J lost 6 bases. The CDR3 has 15 residues. Per the germline V gene, CDR1 is KGHSH and CDR2 is LQKENI. The CDR3 region is CASSLGTSGSGEQYF. CDR3 DNA sequence: TGTGCCAGCTCACTGGGGACTAGCGGGAGTGGCGAGCAGTACTTC.

V usage is TRBV6-5 and J usage is TRBJ1-4; D not resolved. This CDR3 has 13 residues. V lost 3 bases, J lost 8 bases, and 10 bases lay in between. Germline CDR1 is MNHEY and CDR2 is SVGAGI. In nucleotides, the CDR3 is TGTGCCAGCAGTTATTTTGCGGGGGAAAAACTGTTTTTT. It codes for CASSYFAGEKLFF.

The V call is TRBV21-1, the J call TRBJ1-1; the DNA was not used to check the table's D call, TRBD1. TRBV21-1 is a listed pseudogene. This CDR3 region has 13 residues. The CDR3 DNA reads as TGTGCCAGCAGCACGACAGTGAACACTGAAGCTTTCTTT. Encoded protein: CASSTTVNTEAFF.

The chain has TRBV5-1 and TRBJ1-6; D is undetermined. This CDR3 is built from 15 residues. Germline V CDR1 and CDR2: SGHRS, YFSETQ. V was clipped by 0 bases and J by 0 bases, with 4 bases between them. CDR3 residues: CASSLGSSYNSPLHF. CDR3 in DNA: TGCGCCAGCAGCTTGGGCAGCTCCTATAATTCACCCCTCCACTTT.

The chain is built from TRBV2 and TRBJ2-4; TRBD1 agrees at 11 bases. Germline V gene data show CDR1 as SNHLY and CDR2 as FYNNEI. The CDR3 totals 15 residues. V was clipped by 8 bases and J by 8 bases; unmatched bases: 11. As DNA, the CDR3 is TGTGCCAGCTCTATCACCGGGACAGGGGGTTACATTCAGTACTTC. Encoded protein: CASSITGTGGYIQYF.

The chain has TRBV6-6 and TRBJ2-5, with 11 bases lining up with TRBD2. Per the germline V gene, CDR1 is MNHNY and CDR2 is SVGAGI (reference sequence). This CDR3 comprises 12 residues. V lost 6 bases and J lost 12; bases outside the gene matches: 6. In DNA form, the CDR3 reads TGTGCCAGCAGCTTTAGCGGGAGGGGGAAGTACTTC. Its protein is CASSFSGRGKYF.

The chain links TRBV6-6 to TRBJ1-5, with 8 nucleotides matching TRBD1. The germline gives CDR1 MNHNY, CDR2 SVGAGI (reference sequence). The CDR3 is 16 residues long. The V gene end was trimmed by 1 base and the J gene end by 0 bases; junction bases not matched to a gene: 2. The DNA for the CDR3 is TGTGCCAGCAGTTACTTACAGGGGGATAGCAATCAGCCCCAGCATTTT. Its translation is CASSYLQGDSNQPQHF.